The 23 T cell receptor beta chains below were found in one sample sequenced in a study of T-cell memory formation after mild COVID-19. TCRdb used MiXCR to reprocess the 5' RACE reads, holding one entry per CDR3 protein. This table has around 420,000 distinct CDR3 sequences, about 24% appearing once. Source material: PBMCs or a T cell subset sorted from them (not recorded which). The source of these receptors is an adult woman who had mild COVID-19 (a few samples of this study predate the infection). Cell type and time point are not known.

This clonotype occurred a few times. The rearrangement uses TRBV6-5 and TRBJ1-6, with 7 nucleotides matching TRBD1. The CDR3 covers 14 residues. Germline V gene lookup returns CDR1 MNHEY and CDR2 SVGAGI. Losses at the gene ends were 7 bases for V and 10 bases for J; bases not matched to a gene: 10. DNA for the CDR3: TGTGCCAGCACCAGGGGGGGGCCGGGGTCACCCCTCCACTTT. Translated: CASTRGGPGSPLHF.

J is TRBJ1-1 and V is TRBV6-5; 11 nucleotides align to TRBD1. The CDR3 loop spans 12 amino acids. Germline lookup yields CDR1 MNHEY and CDR2 SVGAGI. Losses at the gene ends were 7 bases for V and 11 bases for J; bases not matched to a gene: 6. This chain's CDR3 is CASNQDRGLAFF. The CDR3 DNA follows: TGTGCCAGCAACCAGGACAGGGGGCTGGCTTTCTTT.

This chain uses TRBV4-1 with TRBJ1-1; D ambiguous. The V end was cut by 4 bases, the J end by 1 base, with 16 bases between. Germline V gene lookup returns CDR1 MGHRA and CDR2 YSYEKL. The CDR3 is 16 amino acids. In DNA, the CDR3 is TGCGCCAGCAGCCTTGCGGAGGAATTGGGGAACACTGAAGCTTTCTTT. Translating it yields CASSLAEELGNTEAFF.

This chain uses TRBV6-5 with TRBJ1-1; 8 bases align to TRBD1. Germline V gives CDR1 MNHEY, CDR2 SVGAGI. The V segment lost 6 bases and the J segment 6 bases; nucleotides outside the gene matches: 3. The CDR3 has 12 residues. This CDR3 is CASRNRGSEAFF. The CDR3 DNA reads as TGTGCCAGCAGAAACAGGGGGTCTGAAGCTTTCTTT.

This clonotype was observed many times. The chain employs TRBV20-1 and TRBJ2-3, with TRBD2 identical over 8 bases. This CDR3 comprises 16 residues. V trimming: 3 bases; J trimming: 0 bases; junction bases outside the gene matches: 8. CDR1 and CDR2 from the germline V gene are DFQATT and SNEGSKA (reference sequence). The CDR3: CSASPILAASTDTQYF. CDR3 coding DNA: TGCAGTGCTAGCCCCATACTAGCGGCTAGCACAGATACGCAGTATTTT.

V usage is TRBV2 and J usage is TRBJ1-2; no clear D gene. V was pared by 1 base and J by 7 bases, with 7 bases between. Germline V gene data show CDR1 as SNHLY and CDR2 as FYNNEI. The CDR3 sequence is 12 residues long. CDR3 sequence: CASSEGRAGYTF. CDR3 bases: TGTGCCAGCAGTGAAGGAAGGGCTGGCTACACCTTC.

Only a few counts were recorded for this clonotype. This chain joins TRBV3-1 and TRBJ1-1; D not certain. Germline loops: CDR1 LGHDT, CDR2 YNNKEL (reference sequence). Trimming left V 1 base short and J 1 base short, with 7 bases between. This CDR3 region has 14 residues. In DNA form, the CDR3 reads TGTGCCAGCAGCCAAGTCTCCGGGAACACTGAAGCTTTCTTT. It codes for CASSQVSGNTEAFF.

The chain combines TRBV25-1 with TRBJ1-2; D might be TRBD1 (6 bases). From germline, CDR1 is MGHDK and CDR2 SYGVNS. There are 17 residues in the CDR3. V was clipped by 2 bases and J by 0 bases, with 16 bases between them. The CDR3 here is CASSEAALNRANYGYTF. As DNA, the CDR3 is TGTGCCAGCAGTGAAGCCGCTCTAAACAGGGCTAACTATGGCTACACCTTC.

This clonotype has only a few counts. This chain joins TRBV20-1 and TRBJ2-7; TRBD1 matches 9 bases. With V trimmed by 0 bases and J by 4 bases, 4 bases remained unmatched. The CDR3 is 14 residues long. The germline V gene has CDR1 DFQATT and CDR2 SNEGSKA (reference sequence). CDR3 protein: CSARDLGQGYEQYF. CDR3 DNA sequence: TGCAGTGCTAGAGATCTGGGACAGGGATACGAGCAGTACTTC.

V is TRBV5-1 and J is TRBJ2-5; D possibly corresponds to TRBD2 (6 bases). The CDR3 is 14 amino acids. V lost 3 bases and J lost 3, with 12 bases in between. The germline gives CDR1 SGHRS, CDR2 YFSETQ. This CDR3 is CASSYGTGEETQYF. The DNA of the CDR3 is TGCGCCAGCAGCTACGGGACGGGAGAAGAGACCCAGTACTTC. The variable domain in full, completed from reference TRBV5-1 and TRBJ2-5, reads KAGVTQTPRYLIKTRGQQVTLSCSPISGHRSVSWYQQTPGQGLQFLFEYFSETQRNKGNFPGRFSGRQFSNSRSEMNVSTLELGDSALYLCASSYGTGEETQYFGPGTRLLVL.

V is TRBV6-5 and J is TRBJ1-1; D gene unclear. V lost 7 bases and J lost 0, with 12 bases in between. The CDR3 totals 14 residues. From germline, CDR1 is MNHEY and CDR2 SVGAGI. DNA of the CDR3: TGTGCCAGCAACCCCGCCAGACTGAACACTGAAGCTTTCTTT. Protein: CASNPARLNTEAFF.

This rearrangement joins TRBV6-5 to TRBJ1-2, with 8 bases lining up with TRBD1. With 0 bases clipped from V and 4 bases from J, the junction kept 4 bases outside the gene matches. Per germline, CDR1 MNHEY and CDR2 SVGAGI. This CDR3 spans 15 amino acids. The CDR3 bases are TGTGCCAGCAGTTACTCGACAGGGGAGGGCTATGGCTACACCTTC. Its protein product is CASSYSTGEGYGYTF.

This clonotype showed up just a few times. This rearrangement joins TRBV20-1 to TRBJ2-3; weak D call: TRBD2 (5 bases). V was cut by 3 bases and J by 0 bases, with 13 bases left in between. CDR1 DFQATT and CDR2 SNEGSKA come from the germline V gene (reference sequence). This CDR3 comprises 15 residues. The CDR3 region is CSARGEGPSTDTQYF. CDR3 sequence (DNA): TGCAGTGCTAGGGGCGAGGGCCCGAGCACAGATACGCAGTATTTT.

There are a few counts of this clonotype. The chain has TRBV6-2 or TRBV6-3 and TRBJ1-2; TRBD1 might be the D (5 bases). The ends were cut back, 5 bases at V and 4 bases at J, with 5 bases in the middle. Germline V gene sequence: CDR1 MNHEY, CDR2 SVGEGT. This CDR3 comprises 11 residues. CDR3 in amino acids: CASSGTYGYTF. The CDR3 nucleotides are TGTGCCAGCAGTGGGACCTATGGCTACACCTTC.

The chain links TRBV28 to TRBJ2-3; 8 bases match TRBD1. The V segment lost 6 bases and the J segment 3 bases; nucleotides outside the gene matches: 5. The CDR3 sequence is 14 residues long. Germline V gene data show CDR1 as MDHEN and CDR2 as SYDVKM. The CDR3, as DNA: TGTGCCAGCAGCCGACGACAGGGGACAGATACGCAGTATTTT. This sequence encodes CASSRRQGTDTQYF. The variable domain in full, completed from reference TRBV28 and TRBJ2-3, reads DVKVTQSSRYLVKRTGEKVFLECVQDMDHENMFWYRQDPGLGLRLIYFSYDVKMKEKGDIPEGYSVSREKKERFSLILESASTNQTSMYLCASSRRQGTDTQYFGPGTRLTVL.

The table lists this clonotype with a few counts. The chain has TRBV12-3 or TRBV12-4 and TRBJ2-1; the D is unclear. V gave up 6 bases and J gave up 3 bases, with 6 bases separating them. CDR3 length: 12 residues. The CDR3 DNA reads TGTGCCAGCAGCGCGGACTACAATGAGCAGTTCTTC. Its protein product is CASSADYNEQFF.

This clonotype occurred a few times. The rearrangement joins TRBV11-2 to TRBJ1-1; no firm D call. The CDR3 totals 14 residues. Germline values: CDR1 SGHAT, CDR2 FQNNGV. Trimming removed 6 bases at V and 5 bases at J, with 16 bases between. The CDR3 protein is CASRGSSSGTEAFF. As DNA, the CDR3 is TGTGCCAGCAGAGGATCTTCCTCGGGGACTGAAGCTTTCTTT.

This clonotype was counted between two and nine times. The chain joins TRBV3-1 to TRBJ2-1; D is ambiguous. CDR1 is LGHDT and CDR2 is YNNKEL in the germline V gene (reference sequence). CDR3 length equals 16 residues. Trimming stripped 0 bases from V and 0 bases from J, with 9 bases between. The DNA for the CDR3 is TGTGCCAGCAGCCAAGACGAGATTCTCTCCTACAATGAGCAGTTCTTC. Its translation: CASSQDEILSYNEQFF.

A few counts support this clonotype. The CDR3 sequence: CASSSGLAGYGHEQFF. CDR3 bases: TGTGCCAGCAGCTCGGGACTAGCGGGGTATGGACATGAGCAGTTCTTC. The chain is built from TRBV12-3 or TRBV12-4 and TRBJ2-1, with TRBD2 matching 13 bases. With 6 bases clipped from V and 8 bases from J, the junction kept 10 bases outside the gene matches. The CDR3 loop spans 16 amino acids.

This clonotype was counted between two and nine times. The V and J genes are TRBV12-3 or TRBV12-4 and TRBJ2-3; 16 bases are shared with TRBD2. Trimming at V came to 8 bases and at J to 4 bases, leaving 6 bases not matched to a gene. The CDR3 covers 16 residues. The CDR3 DNA follows: TGTGCCAGCCCTCCGGGACTAGCGGGGGGGGCAGATACGCAGTATTTT. This translates into CASPPGLAGGADTQYF.

This clonotype was counted a few times. The chain is built from TRBV3-1 and TRBJ2-5; 8 bases match TRBD1. The CDR3 length is 13 residues. The germline V gene encodes CDR1 LGHDT and CDR2 YNNKEL (reference sequence). With 0 bases clipped from V and 9 bases from J, the junction kept 3 bases outside the gene matches. For the CDR3, the DNA is TGTGCCAGCAGCCAAGAGCAGGGGGCCCCCCAGTACTTC. Amino acids: CASSQEQGAPQYF.

The V call is TRBV20-1, the J call TRBJ2-6, with TRBD2 matching 8 bases. With 3 bases clipped from V and 0 bases from J, the junction kept 7 bases outside the gene matches. This CDR3 is 17 amino acids long. From germline, CDR1 is DFQATT and CDR2 SNEGSKA (reference sequence). The CDR3 DNA follows: TGCAGTGCTAGGCCCCGTCGGGAGGGCTCTGGGGCCAACGTCCTGACTTTC. Its translation is CSARPRREGSGANVLTF.

The sample holds many counts of this clonotype. The chain employs TRBV7-6 and TRBJ2-3; D is undetermined. Trimming took off 5 bases at V and 0 bases at J, with 9 bases between the two ends. This CDR3 contains 14 residues. CDR1 is SGHVS, CDR2 FNYEAQ, per germline. The CDR3 DNA sequence: TGTGCCAGCAGCCCTTCCACTAGCACAGATACGCAGTATTTT. This gives the protein CASSPSTSTDTQYF.